The 29 T cell receptor beta chains given below trace back to one sample, sequenced in a study of CD8 T cells in Susac syndrome. The RNA input was about 0.5 to 1 ug, and it was reverse transcribed with random hexamers. From the immunoSEQ multiplex PCR reads, TCRdb called clonotypes with MiXCR, one entry per CDR3 protein. The sample has tens of thousands of distinct CDR3 sequences; 94% are singletons. Sequenced: CD8+ T cells from PBMCs. The receptors were sampled from a human donor in good health.

V usage is TRBV24-1 and J usage is TRBJ2-1; 13 nucleotides line up with TRBD2. CDR1 KGHDR and CDR2 SFDVKD come from the germline V gene. The CDR3 runs to 16 residues. V shed 5 bases, J shed 7 bases, and the junction held 7 bases outside the gene matches. For the CDR3, the DNA is TGTGCCACCAGTGGCTCCGGGACTAGCGGGACGAATGAGCAGTTCTTC. Its translation: CATSGSGTSGTNEQFF.

This clonotype was seen once. The rearrangement links TRBV12-3 or TRBV12-4 to TRBJ2-5; 11 bases agree with TRBD1. The CDR3 runs 15 residues. J was trimmed by 4 bases and V by 6 bases; bases with no gene match: 7. The CDR3 loop is CASSHGQGAGETQYF. CDR3 in DNA: TGTGCCAGCAGCCACGGACAGGGGGCCGGAGAGACCCAGTACTTC.

The V gene is TRBV24-1, the J gene TRBJ1-1, with 7 bases matching TRBD1. There are 16 residues in the CDR3. Germline assignment: CDR1 KGHDR and CDR2 SFDVKD. V lost 3 bases, J lost 2 bases, and 8 bases stayed unmatched. The CDR3 sequence is CATSDKPGQTNTEAFF. The DNA for the CDR3 is TGTGCCACCAGTGATAAACCGGGACAGACTAACACTGAAGCTTTCTTT.

This sequence joins TRBV24-1 and TRBJ2-2, with 7 bases fitting TRBD1. V was clipped by 3 bases and J by 2 bases; unmatched bases: 8. The germline CDR1 and CDR2 sequences are KGHDR and SFDVKD. The CDR3 spans 17 residues. The CDR3 DNA reads TGTGCCACCAGTGATACACCCGGGACAGAAAACACCGGGGAGCTGTTTTTT. It encodes CATSDTPGTENTGELFF.

The chain employs TRBV24-1 and TRBJ2-1; tentative D call: TRBD1 (5 bases). Trimming took 2 bases from V and 4 from J, leaving 20 bases between them. Germline V gene data show CDR1 as KGHDR and CDR2 as SFDVKD. CDR3 size: 18 residues. CDR3 sequence: CATSDSDSANGVYNEQFF. The CDR3 DNA reads as TGTGCCACCAGTGATTCCGACAGTGCGAATGGGGTATACAATGAGCAGTTCTTC.

V usage is TRBV27 and J usage is TRBJ1-2; D is ambiguous. Trimming pared 6 bases from V and 2 bases from J, leaving 10 bases between. Germline values: CDR1 MNHEY, CDR2 SMNVEV (reference sequence). CDR3 length: 13 residues. This CDR3 reads CASSLDRNYGYTF. CDR3 bases: TGTGCCAGCAGCCTGGACCGAAACTATGGCTACACCTTC.

The CDR3 loop is CASSKTGTDQPQHF. The CDR3 DNA follows: TGTGCCAGCAGCAAAACCGGGACGGATCAGCCCCAGCATTTT. This rearrangement joins TRBV7-9 to TRBJ1-5; possibly TRBD1 for D (5 bases). The ends were cut back, 5 bases at V and 5 bases at J, with 13 bases in the middle. The CDR3 runs 14 residues. CDR1 is SEHNR, CDR2 FQNEAQ, per germline (reference sequence).

The rearrangement joins TRBV29-1 to TRBJ2-7, with D perhaps TRBD2 (6 bases). The germline V and J ends were trimmed by 8 bases and 3 bases, with 20 bases remaining between them. The germline CDR1 and CDR2 sequences are SQVTM and ANQGSEA. The length of the CDR3 is 14 residues. The DNA of the CDR3 is TGCAGCCCTCTTGGAGGGGCACTCCTCTACGAGCAGTACGTC. It yields the protein CSPLGGALLYEQYV.

The rearrangement joins TRBV20-1 to TRBJ2-1, with D possibly TRBD2 on 6 matching bases. With 1 base removed from V and 9 bases from J, the gap between germline ends came to 7 bases. CDR3 size: 11 residues. The germline V gene encodes CDR1 DFQATT and CDR2 SNEGSKA (reference sequence). CDR3 protein: CSARVGGEQFF. DNA for the CDR3: TGCAGTGCTAGAGTGGGAGGTGAGCAGTTCTTC.

This clonotype was detected only once. DNA of the CDR3: TGTGCCAGCGGCTGGAGGGGCACTGAAGCTTTCTTT. Encoded protein: CASGWRGTEAFF. The V and J genes are TRBV6-2 or TRBV6-3 and TRBJ1-1; D is possibly TRBD1 (5 bases). This CDR3 is 12 amino acids long. Trimming took off 8 bases at V and 4 bases at J, with 11 bases between the two ends. Germline assignment: CDR1 MNHEY and CDR2 SVGEGT.

V and J are TRBV7-7 and TRBJ2-5; TRBD1 aligns across 9 bases. The CDR3 is 16 amino acids. From germline, CDR1 is SSHAT and CDR2 FNYEAQ (reference sequence). Trimming at V came to 5 bases and at J to 5 bases, leaving 12 bases not matched to a gene. The CDR3 DNA follows: TGTGCCAGCAGCCAGGGGGACAGGGCCCGAGGGGAGACCCAGTACTTC. It specifies CASSQGDRARGETQYF.

The V and J genes are TRBV9 and TRBJ1-1; 8 positions match TRBD1. The germline gives CDR1 SGDLS, CDR2 YYNGEE. The CDR3 spans 14 residues. The J segment lost 5 bases and the V segment lost 4 bases, leaving 7 bases of the junction unmatched. The CDR3 DNA follows: TGTGCCAGCAGCTTCAGACAGGGGTTTACTGAAGCTTTCTTT. It yields the protein CASSFRQGFTEAFF.

The chain carries TRBV7-8 and TRBJ2-3; possibly TRBD1 or TRBD2 for D (6 bases each). CDR1 is SGHVS, CDR2 FQNEAQ, per germline. The CDR3 is made up of 16 amino acids. V shed 3 bases and J shed 2 bases, with 15 bases lying between them. CDR3 amino acids: CASSLVRGDNTDTQYF. For the CDR3, the DNA is TGTGCCAGCAGCTTGGTGCGCGGGGACAACACAGATACGCAGTATTTT.

The chain employs TRBV7-9 and TRBJ1-1; D uncertain. V lost 0 bases to trimming and J lost 4 bases, with 12 bases between them. This CDR3 spans 15 amino acids. Germline lookup yields CDR1 SEHNR and CDR2 FQNEAQ (reference sequence). The CDR3: CASSLAKVTRTEAFF. CDR3 coding DNA: TGTGCCAGCAGCTTAGCGAAGGTAACGCGCACTGAAGCTTTCTTT.

V is TRBV7-2 and J is TRBJ2-5, with D possibly matching TRBD2 (6 bases). The CDR3 consists of 15 residues. Germline loops: CDR1 SGHTA, CDR2 FQGNSA. V lost 2 bases and J lost 1, with 11 bases in between. CDR3 amino acids: CASSLRRGSQETQYF. The CDR3 bases are TGTGCCAGCAGCTTACGGCGGGGCAGCCAAGAGACCCAGTACTTC.

The rearrangement links TRBV9 to TRBJ2-1, with 7 bases fitting TRBD2. The germline V gene has CDR1 SGDLS and CDR2 YYNGEE. Trimming removed 4 bases from V and 2 bases from J; junction bases left unmatched: 9. The CDR3 is 16 amino acids. DNA of the CDR3: TGTGCCAGCAGCCCCGGGGGAGGGCCCACCTACAATGAGCAGTTCTTC. It codes for CASSPGGGPTYNEQFF. Complete variable domain (other parts from reference TRBV9 and TRBJ2-1): DSGVTQTPKHLITATGQRVTLRCSPRSGDLSVYWYQQSLDQGLQFLIQYYNGEERAKGNILERFSAQQFPDLHSELNLSSLELGDSALYFCASSPGGGPTYNEQFFGPGTRLTVL.

V and J are TRBV25-1 and TRBJ1-4; a weak D match, TRBD1 (5 bases). Germline V CDR1 and CDR2: MGHDK, SYGVNS. The CDR3 consists of 14 residues. V lost 4 bases and J 8 bases, leaving 14 bases between the germline ends. CDR3 in DNA: TGTGCCAGCAGTGGGAGCCTAAGGGGCGAAAAACTGTTTTTT. This codes for CASSGSLRGEKLFF.

The chain is built from TRBV4-1 and TRBJ2-2; the D is unclear. From germline, CDR1 is MGHRA and CDR2 YSYEKL. This CDR3 contains 14 residues. V gave up 3 bases and J gave up 7 bases, with 12 bases separating them. The CDR3 here is CASSHQASSGELFF. CDR3 coding DNA: TGCGCCAGCAGCCACCAGGCTTCGAGCGGGGAGCTGTTTTTT.

The chain joins TRBV7-6 to TRBJ2-3; D may match TRBD1 or TRBD2 (6 bases each). Germline loops: CDR1 SGHVS, CDR2 FNYEAQ. Trimming left V 6 bases short and J 6 bases short, with 10 bases between. CDR3 length: 12 residues. The CDR3 here is CASSRRGDTQYF. The CDR3 DNA follows: TGTGCCAGCAGTCGGAGGGGGGATACGCAGTATTTT.

This chain joins TRBV29-1 and TRBJ1-2; 7 bases are a match to TRBD1. The germline V gene encodes CDR1 SQVTM and CDR2 ANQGSEA. The J segment lost 1 base and the V segment lost 3 bases, leaving 2 bases of the junction unmatched. The CDR3 length is 13 residues. As DNA, the CDR3 is TGCAGCGTTGAGGACAGGAGTAACTATGGCTACACCTTC. Amino acid sequence: CSVEDRSNYGYTF. Looking up the rest from reference TRBV29-1 and TRBJ1-2 gives the full variable domain: SAVISQKPSRDICQRGTSLTIQCQVDSQVTMMFWYRQQPGQSLTLIATANQGSEATYESGFVIDKFPISRPNLTFSTLTVSNMSPEDSSIYLCSVEDRSNYGYTFGSGTRLTVV.

CDR3 in amino acids: CASSQDRYVAGDQPQHF. Here the CDR3 DNA reads TGCGCCAGCAGCCAAGATCGTTACGTGGCAGGAGATCAGCCCCAGCATTTT. This sequence joins TRBV4-3 and TRBJ1-5; D gene uncertain. Germline CDR1 reads LGHNA; CDR2 reads YSLEER. CDR3 length: 17 amino acids. Deletions cut 0 bases from V and 5 bases from J, with 17 bases between.

The CDR3 DNA is TGTGCCACCAGCCGGTTGCCAACGAGGACTGAAGCTTTCTTT. It translates to CATSRLPTRTEAFF. The chain joins TRBV15 to TRBJ1-1; no definite D call. There are 14 residues in the CDR3. Germline loops: CDR1 LNHNV, CDR2 YYDKDF (reference sequence). The V gene lost 5 bases and the J gene lost 5 bases, with 15 bases spanning the gap.

The genes are TRBV7-9 and TRBJ2-7; perhaps TRBD1 as D (5 bases). The germline V gene has CDR1 SEHNR and CDR2 FQNEAQ (reference sequence). Trimming removed 0 bases from V and 2 bases from J, with 11 bases in between. There are 15 residues in the CDR3. The chain's CDR3 is CASSLAKDTPYEQYF. The DNA for the CDR3 is TGTGCCAGCAGCTTAGCGAAGGACACCCCCTACGAGCAGTACTTC.

The CDR3 protein is CASSLRGQGWYNEQFF. CDR3 sequence (DNA): TGTGCCAGCAGTTTAAGAGGACAGGGTTGGTACAATGAGCAGTTCTTC. The V and J genes are TRBV28 and TRBJ2-1; 8 positions agree with TRBD1. Germline CDR1 and CDR2: MDHEN and SYDVKM. This CDR3 comprises 16 residues. The junction had 7 bases not matched to a gene; V was cut back by 2 bases and J by 4 bases.

The chain couples TRBV5-1 to TRBJ2-7; a possible D gene is TRBD2 (6 bases). The CDR3 has 15 amino acids. Germline lookup yields CDR1 SGHRS and CDR2 YFSETQ. Trimming took off 0 bases at V and 6 bases at J, with 16 bases between the two ends. In nucleotides, the CDR3 is TGCGCCAGCAGCTTGGAATCCGGGGACTCGGCCGAGCAGTACGTC. As protein: CASSLESGDSAEQYV.

The rearrangement uses TRBV27 and TRBJ1-1, with 9 bases fitting TRBD1. V lost 6 bases to trimming and J lost 10 bases; unmatched junction nucleotides: 6. The CDR3 spans 12 residues. Germline V gene lookup returns CDR1 MNHEY and CDR2 SMNVEV (reference sequence). The CDR3: CASRPTGGRAFF. The CDR3 DNA follows: TGTGCCAGCAGGCCGACAGGGGGAAGAGCTTTCTTT.

The V gene is TRBV19, the J gene TRBJ2-5, with D perhaps TRBD2 (5 bases). The CDR3 is 16 residues long. CDR1 is LNHDA and CDR2 is SQIVND in the germline V gene (reference sequence). The V and J ends lost 4 bases and 2 bases respectively, with 17 bases between them. The CDR3 loop reads CASSNPRTHEQETQYF. The CDR3, as DNA: TGTGCCAGTAGTAACCCCCGGACTCACGAACAAGAGACCCAGTACTTC.

The chain carries TRBV4-1 and TRBJ2-3; TRBD1 aligns across 8 bases. The CDR3 has 17 residues. Germline values: CDR1 MGHRA, CDR2 YSYEKL. With 0 bases clipped from V and 0 bases from J, the junction kept 5 bases outside the gene matches. The CDR3 spells CASSQDQQGVSTDTQYF. DNA for the CDR3: TGCGCCAGCAGCCAAGACCAACAGGGGGTGAGCACAGATACGCAGTATTTT.

The chain joins TRBV7-9 to TRBJ2-5; 7 bases fit TRBD2. V trimming: 0 bases; J trimming: 0 bases; junction bases outside the gene matches: 10. CDR1 and CDR2 from the germline V gene are SEHNR and FQNEAQ (reference sequence). CDR3 length: 18 amino acids. This chain's CDR3 is CASSLASVAGVYQETQYF. The CDR3 nucleotides read TGTGCCAGCAGCTTAGCGAGCGTGGCGGGGGTTTACCAAGAGACCCAGTACTTC.